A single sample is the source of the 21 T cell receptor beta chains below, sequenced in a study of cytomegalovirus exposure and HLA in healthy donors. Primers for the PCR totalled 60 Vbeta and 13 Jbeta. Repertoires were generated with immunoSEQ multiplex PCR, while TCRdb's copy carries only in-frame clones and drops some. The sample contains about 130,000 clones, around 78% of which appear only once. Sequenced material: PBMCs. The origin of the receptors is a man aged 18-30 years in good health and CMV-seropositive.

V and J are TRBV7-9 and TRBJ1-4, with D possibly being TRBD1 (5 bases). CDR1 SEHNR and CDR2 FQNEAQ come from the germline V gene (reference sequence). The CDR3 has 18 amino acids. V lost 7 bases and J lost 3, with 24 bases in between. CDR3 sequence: CASNFRYGGGRSNEKLFF. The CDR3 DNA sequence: TGTGCCAGCAACTTTCGGTACGGGGGAGGTCGATCTAATGAAAAACTGTTTTTT.

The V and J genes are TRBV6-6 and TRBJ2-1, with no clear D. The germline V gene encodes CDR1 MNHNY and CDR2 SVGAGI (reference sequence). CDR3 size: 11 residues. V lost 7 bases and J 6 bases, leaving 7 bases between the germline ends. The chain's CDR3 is CASTVSNEQFF. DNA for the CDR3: TGTGCCAGCACCGTATCCAATGAGCAGTTCTTC.

The CDR3 loop reads CASSFLLSGADTQYF. CDR3 nucleotide sequence: TGTGCCAGCAGTTTCCTCCTTAGCGGGGCGGATACGCAGTATTTT. The V gene is TRBV6-5, the J gene TRBJ2-3, with 8 nucleotides matching TRBD2. V lost 4 bases and J lost 6; bases outside the gene matches: 9. Germline CDR1 is MNHEY and CDR2 is SVGAGI. The CDR3 is 15 amino acids.

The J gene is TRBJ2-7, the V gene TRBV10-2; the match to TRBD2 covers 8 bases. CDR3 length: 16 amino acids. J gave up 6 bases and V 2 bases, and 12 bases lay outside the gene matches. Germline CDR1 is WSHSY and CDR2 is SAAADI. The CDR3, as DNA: TGCGCCAGCAGTGAGCTCGCCGGGGGGGCAGTTGCCGAGCAGTACTTC. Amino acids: CASSELAGGAVAEQYF.

CDR3 sequence: CSVEKRNSNTGELFF. For the CDR3, the DNA is TGCAGCGTTGAGAAGCGGAACTCGAACACCGGGGAGCTGTTTTTT. This chain connects TRBV29-1 to TRBJ2-2, with a possible D match to TRBD2 (5 bases). Germline V gives CDR1 SQVTM, CDR2 ANQGSEA. This CDR3 contains 15 residues. V was clipped by 3 bases and J by 0 bases, with 11 bases between them.

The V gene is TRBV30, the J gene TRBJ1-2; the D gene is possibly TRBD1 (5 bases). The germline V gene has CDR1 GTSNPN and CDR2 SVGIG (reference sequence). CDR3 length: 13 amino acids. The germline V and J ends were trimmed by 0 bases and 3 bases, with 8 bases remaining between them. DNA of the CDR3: TGTGCCTGGAGTGTAACGACAGACTATGGCTACACCTTC. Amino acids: CAWSVTTDYGYTF.

DNA for the CDR3: TGCGCCAGCAGCCAAGAAGAAACACAGGGAGCCTACGAGCAGTACTTC. This translates into CASSQEETQGAYEQYF. The chain employs TRBV4-1 and TRBJ2-7; a possible D gene is TRBD1 (6 bases). Germline assignment: CDR1 MGHRA and CDR2 YSYEKL. The ends were cut back, 0 bases at V and 2 bases at J, with 14 bases in the middle. The CDR3 loop spans 16 amino acids.

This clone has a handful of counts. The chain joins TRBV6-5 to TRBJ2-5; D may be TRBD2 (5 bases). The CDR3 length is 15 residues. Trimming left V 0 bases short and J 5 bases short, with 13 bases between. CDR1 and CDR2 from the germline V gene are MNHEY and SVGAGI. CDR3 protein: CASSYSPLSAETQYF. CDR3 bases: TGTGCCAGCAGTTACTCCCCCCTTAGCGCGGAGACCCAGTACTTC.

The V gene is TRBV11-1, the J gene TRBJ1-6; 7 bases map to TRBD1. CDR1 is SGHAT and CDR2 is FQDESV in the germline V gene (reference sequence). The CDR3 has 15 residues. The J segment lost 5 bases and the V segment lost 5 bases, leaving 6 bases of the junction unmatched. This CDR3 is CASSPLGTDNSPLHF. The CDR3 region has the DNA TGTGCCAGCAGCCCCCTCGGGACAGATAATTCACCCCTCCACTTT.

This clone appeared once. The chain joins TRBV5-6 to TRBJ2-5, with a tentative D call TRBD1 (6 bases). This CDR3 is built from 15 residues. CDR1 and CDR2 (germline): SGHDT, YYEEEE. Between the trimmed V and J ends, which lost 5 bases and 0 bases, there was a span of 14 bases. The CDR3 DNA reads TGTGCCAGCAGTTCCGACAGGCTGTACCAAGAGACCCAGTACTTC. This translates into CASSSDRLYQETQYF.

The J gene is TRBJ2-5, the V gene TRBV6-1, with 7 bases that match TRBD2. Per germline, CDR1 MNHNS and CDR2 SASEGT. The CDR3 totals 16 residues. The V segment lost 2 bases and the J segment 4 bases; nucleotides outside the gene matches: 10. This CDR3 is CASSESGGLRAETQYF. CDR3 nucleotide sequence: TGTGCCAGCAGTGAAAGTGGGGGACTAAGGGCAGAGACCCAGTACTTC.

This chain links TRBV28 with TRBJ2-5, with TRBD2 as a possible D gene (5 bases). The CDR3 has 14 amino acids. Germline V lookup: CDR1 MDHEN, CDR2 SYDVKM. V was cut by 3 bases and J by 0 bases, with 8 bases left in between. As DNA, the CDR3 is TGTGCCAGCAGTTTTCAGGACTACCAAGAGACCCAGTACTTC. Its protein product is CASSFQDYQETQYF.

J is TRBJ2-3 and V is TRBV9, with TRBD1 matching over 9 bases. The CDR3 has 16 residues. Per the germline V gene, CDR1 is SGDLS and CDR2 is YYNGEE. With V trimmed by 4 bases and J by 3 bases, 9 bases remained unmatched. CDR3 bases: TGTGCCAGCAGCTCCCGGACAGGGGAGATGACAGATACGCAGTATTTT. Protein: CASSSRTGEMTDTQYF.

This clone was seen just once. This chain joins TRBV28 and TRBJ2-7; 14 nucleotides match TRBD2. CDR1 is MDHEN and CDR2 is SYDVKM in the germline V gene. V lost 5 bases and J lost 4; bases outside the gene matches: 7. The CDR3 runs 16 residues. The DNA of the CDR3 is TGTGCCAGCAGTGCCGGGACTAGCGGGGGAAATTACGAGCAGTACTTC. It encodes CASSAGTSGGNYEQYF.

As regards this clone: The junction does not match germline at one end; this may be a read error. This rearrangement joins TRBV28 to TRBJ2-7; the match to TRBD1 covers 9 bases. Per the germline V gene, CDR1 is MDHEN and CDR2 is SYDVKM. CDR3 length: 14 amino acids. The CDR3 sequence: CASKGGQGSSEQYF. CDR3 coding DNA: TGTGCCAGCAAAGGGGGACAGGGATCCTCCGAGCAGTACTTC. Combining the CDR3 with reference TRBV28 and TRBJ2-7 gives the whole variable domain DVKVTQSSRYLVKRTGEKVFLECVQDMDHENMFWYRQDPGLGLRLIYFSYDVKMKEKGDIPEGYSVSREKKERFSLILESASTNQTSMYLCASKGGQGSSEQYFGPGTRLTVT.

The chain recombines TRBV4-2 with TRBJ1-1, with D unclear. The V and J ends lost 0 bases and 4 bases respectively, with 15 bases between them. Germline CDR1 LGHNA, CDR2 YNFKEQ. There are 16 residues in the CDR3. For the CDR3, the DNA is TGTGCCAGCAGCCAAGATTCCCGGGGTTGGGGCACTGAAGCTTTCTTT. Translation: CASSQDSRGWGTEAFF.

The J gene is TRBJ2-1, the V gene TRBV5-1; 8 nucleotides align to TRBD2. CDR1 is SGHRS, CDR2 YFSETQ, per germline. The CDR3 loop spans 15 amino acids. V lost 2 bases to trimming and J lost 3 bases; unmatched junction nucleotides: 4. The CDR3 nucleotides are TGCGCCAGCAGCTTAGCGGGGGACCTCTACAATGAGCAGTTCTTC. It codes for CASSLAGDLYNEQFF.

CDR3 nucleotide sequence: TGTGCCAGCAGTTCCCTGGGACAACTAAATTCACCCCTCCACTTT. Its translation: CASSSLGQLNSPLHF. This sequence joins TRBV27 and TRBJ1-6, with a tentative D call TRBD1 (6 bases). V lost 4 bases to trimming and J lost 7 bases, with 14 bases between them. The CDR3 consists of 15 residues. Germline CDR1 MNHEY, CDR2 SMNVEV (reference sequence).

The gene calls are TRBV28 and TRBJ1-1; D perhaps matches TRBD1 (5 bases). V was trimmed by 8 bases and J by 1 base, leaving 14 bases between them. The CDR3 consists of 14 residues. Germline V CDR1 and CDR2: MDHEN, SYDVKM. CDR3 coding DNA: TGTGCCAGCTTTGCTCAGGGTGGGAACACTGAAGCTTTCTTT. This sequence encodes CASFAQGGNTEAFF.

The CDR3 DNA sequence: TGCAGCGTTGAAGGGCGGATGAACACTGAAGCTTTCTTT. Protein: CSVEGRMNTEAFF. V and J are TRBV29-1 and TRBJ1-1; D ambiguous. In germline, CDR1 is SQVTM, CDR2 ANQGSEA. This CDR3 is built from 13 residues. V was trimmed by 1 base and J by 0 bases, leaving 6 bases between them.

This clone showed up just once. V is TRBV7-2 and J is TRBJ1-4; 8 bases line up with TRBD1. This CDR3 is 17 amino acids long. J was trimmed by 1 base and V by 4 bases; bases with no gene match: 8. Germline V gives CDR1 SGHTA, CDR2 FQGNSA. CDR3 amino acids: CASSSQQGVGTNEKLFF. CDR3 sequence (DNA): TGTGCCAGCAGCTCGCAACAGGGGGTTGGAACTAATGAAAAACTGTTTTTT.